The clone carrying this TCR beta chain occurred once. Antigen unknown. This sample is part of a study of blood T cells in healthy people across ages. The study, taken as a whole, reports: Roughly linear declines in TCR beta diversity per million T cells occurred with age.

Looked up from germline, CDR1 is SGDLS and CDR2 is YYNGEE. Trimming removed 4 bases at V and 5 bases at J, with 18 bases between. There are 15 residues in the CDR3. A sample-barcoded 5' primer and a J-beta primer mix were used in a second PCR of roughly 7 to 11 cycles. From the 5' RACE reads, TCRdb called clonotypes with MiXCR, one entry per CDR3 protein. The data show about 720,000 distinct CDR3 sequences, with about a fifth seen just once and about 22% held by the top ten. The sample taken for sequencing was blood. This receptor was obtained from a man in his 70s in good health. The gene calls are TRBV9 and TRBJ1-2, with a weak D call TRBD1 (5 bases). In DNA form, the CDR3 reads TGTGCCAGCAGCTCAACAGGTGATTCTTCGTATGGCTACACCTTC. Protein product: CASSSTGDSSYGYTF.